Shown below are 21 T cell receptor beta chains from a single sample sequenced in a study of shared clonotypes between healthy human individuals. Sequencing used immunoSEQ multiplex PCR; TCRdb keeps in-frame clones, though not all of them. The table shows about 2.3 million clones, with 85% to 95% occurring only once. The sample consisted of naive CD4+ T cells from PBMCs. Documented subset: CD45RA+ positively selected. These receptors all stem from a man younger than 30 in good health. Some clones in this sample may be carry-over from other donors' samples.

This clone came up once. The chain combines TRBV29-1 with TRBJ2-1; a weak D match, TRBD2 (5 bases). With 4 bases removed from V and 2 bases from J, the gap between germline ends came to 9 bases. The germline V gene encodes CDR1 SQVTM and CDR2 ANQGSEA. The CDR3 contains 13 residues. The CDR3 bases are TGCAGCGTTGTGAGGGCGACCTACAATGAGCAGTTCTTC. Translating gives CSVVRATYNEQFF.

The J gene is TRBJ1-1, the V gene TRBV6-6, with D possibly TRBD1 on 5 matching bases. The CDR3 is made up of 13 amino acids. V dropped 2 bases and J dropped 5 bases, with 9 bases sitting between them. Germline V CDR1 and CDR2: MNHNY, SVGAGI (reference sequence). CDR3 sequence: CASSYKGRTEAFF. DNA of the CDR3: TGTGCCAGCAGTTACAAGGGGCGAACTGAAGCTTTCTTT.

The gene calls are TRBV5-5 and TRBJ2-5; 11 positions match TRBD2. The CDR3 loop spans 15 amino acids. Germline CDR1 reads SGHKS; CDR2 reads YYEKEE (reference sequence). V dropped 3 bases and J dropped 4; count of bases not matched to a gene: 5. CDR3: CASSYIAGGLETQYF. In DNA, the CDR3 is TGTGCCAGCAGCTATATAGCGGGAGGGCTAGAGACCCAGTACTTC. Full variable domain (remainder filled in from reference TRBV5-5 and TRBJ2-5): DAGVTQSPTHLIKTRGQQVTLRCSPISGHKSVSWYQQVLGQGPQFIFQYYEKEERGRGNFPDRFSARQFPNYSSELNVNALLLGDSALYLCASSYIAGGLETQYFGPGTRLLVL.

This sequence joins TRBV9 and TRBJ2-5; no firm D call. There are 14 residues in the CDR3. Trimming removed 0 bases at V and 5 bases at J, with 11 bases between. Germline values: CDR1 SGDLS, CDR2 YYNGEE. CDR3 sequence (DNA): TGTGCCAGCAGCGTAGGGGTCTCTACGGAGACCCAGTACTTC. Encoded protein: CASSVGVSTETQYF.

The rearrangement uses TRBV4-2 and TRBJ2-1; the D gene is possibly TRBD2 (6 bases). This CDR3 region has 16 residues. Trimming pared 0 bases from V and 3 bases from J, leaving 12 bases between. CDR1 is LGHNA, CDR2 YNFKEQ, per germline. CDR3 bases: TGTGCCAGCAGCCAAGACCGGAGGGCCGACTACAATGAGCAGTTCTTC. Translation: CASSQDRRADYNEQFF.

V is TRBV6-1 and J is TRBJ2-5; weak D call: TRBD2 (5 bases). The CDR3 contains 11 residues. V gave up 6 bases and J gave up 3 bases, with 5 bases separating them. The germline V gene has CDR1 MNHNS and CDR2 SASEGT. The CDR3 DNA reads TGTGCCAGCAGCGGGGAAGAGACCCAGTACTTC. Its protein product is CASSGEETQYF.

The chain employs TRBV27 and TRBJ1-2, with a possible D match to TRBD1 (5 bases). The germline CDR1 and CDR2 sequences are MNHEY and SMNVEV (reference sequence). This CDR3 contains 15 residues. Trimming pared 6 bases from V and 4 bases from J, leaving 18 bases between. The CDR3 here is CASRMPWRGTYGYTF. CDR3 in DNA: TGTGCCAGCAGAATGCCCTGGAGGGGCACCTATGGCTACACCTTC.

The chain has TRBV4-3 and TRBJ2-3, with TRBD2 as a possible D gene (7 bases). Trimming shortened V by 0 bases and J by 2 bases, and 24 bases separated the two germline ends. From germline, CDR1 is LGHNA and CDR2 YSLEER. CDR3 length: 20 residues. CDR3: CASSQDLGGRGRLTTDTQYF. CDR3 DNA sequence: TGCGCCAGCAGCCAAGATCTAGGGGGGAGGGGAAGGTTAACCACAGATACGCAGTATTTT.

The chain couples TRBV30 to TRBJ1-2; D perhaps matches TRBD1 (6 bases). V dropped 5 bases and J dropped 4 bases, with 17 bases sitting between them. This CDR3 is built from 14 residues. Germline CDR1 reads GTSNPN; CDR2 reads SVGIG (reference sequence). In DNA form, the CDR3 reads TGTGCCTGGGTGCCACAGGGAGGTGGCTATGGCTACACCTTC. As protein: CAWVPQGGGYGYTF.

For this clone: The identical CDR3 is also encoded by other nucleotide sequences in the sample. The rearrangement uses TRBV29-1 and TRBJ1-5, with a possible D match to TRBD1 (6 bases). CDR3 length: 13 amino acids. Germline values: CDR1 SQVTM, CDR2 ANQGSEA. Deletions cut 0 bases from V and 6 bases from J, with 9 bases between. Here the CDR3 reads CSVEDRGGQPQHF. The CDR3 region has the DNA TGCAGCGTTGAAGACAGGGGAGGTCAGCCCCAGCATTTT. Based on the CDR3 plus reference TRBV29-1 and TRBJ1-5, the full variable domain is SAVISQKPSRDICQRGTSLTIQCQVDSQVTMMFWYRQQPGQSLTLIATANQGSEATYESGFVIDKFPISRPNLTFSTLTVSNMSPEDSSIYLCSVEDRGGQPQHFGDGTRLSIL.

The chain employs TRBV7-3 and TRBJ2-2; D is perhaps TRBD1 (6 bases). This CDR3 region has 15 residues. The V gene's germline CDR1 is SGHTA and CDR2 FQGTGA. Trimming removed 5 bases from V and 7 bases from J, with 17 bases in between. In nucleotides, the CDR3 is TGTGCCAGCAGCAGAGGGGCTAGCAGGGGCGGGGAGCTGTTTTTT. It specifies CASSRGASRGGELFF.

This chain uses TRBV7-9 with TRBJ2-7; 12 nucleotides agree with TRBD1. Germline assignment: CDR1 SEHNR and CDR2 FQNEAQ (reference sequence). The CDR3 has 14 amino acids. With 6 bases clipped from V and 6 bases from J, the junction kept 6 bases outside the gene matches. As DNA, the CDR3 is TGTGCCAGCAGGGCCGGGACAGGGGGCCGCGAGCAGTACTTC. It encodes CASRAGTGGREQYF.

The CDR3, as DNA: TGTGCCAGCTCCCTAGACGGATTGTACAATGAGCAGTTCTTC. Protein sequence: CASSLDGLYNEQFF. The rearrangement links TRBV18 to TRBJ2-1, with D unresolved. The CDR3 is made up of 14 amino acids. Trimming removed 6 bases from V and 4 bases from J, with 13 bases in between. Germline CDR1 KGHSH, CDR2 LQKENI. Based on the CDR3 plus reference TRBV18 and TRBJ2-1, the full variable domain is NAGVMQNPRHLVRRRGQEARLRCSPMKGHSHVYWYRQLPEEGLKFMVYLQKENIIDESGMPKERFSAEFPKEGPSILRIQQVVRGDSAAYFCASSLDGLYNEQFFGPGTRLTVL.

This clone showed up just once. The CDR3 DNA reads TGCAGCGCTGACGTCGGCCGTGAAAAACTGTTTTTT. Amino acid sequence: CSADVGREKLFF. The chain carries TRBV29-1 and TRBJ1-4; D not resolved. The V gene lost 7 bases and the J gene lost 7 bases, with 13 bases spanning the gap. Germline CDR1 reads SQVTM; CDR2 reads ANQGSEA. This CDR3 comprises 12 residues.

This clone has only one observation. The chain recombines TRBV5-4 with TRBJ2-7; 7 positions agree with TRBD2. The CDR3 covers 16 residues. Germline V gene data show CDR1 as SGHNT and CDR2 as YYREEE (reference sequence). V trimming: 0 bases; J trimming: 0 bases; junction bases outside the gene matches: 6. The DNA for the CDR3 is TGTGCCAGCAGCTTGGCCGGGGGGTTGAGCTCCTACGAGCAGTACTTC. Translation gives CASSLAGGLSSYEQYF.

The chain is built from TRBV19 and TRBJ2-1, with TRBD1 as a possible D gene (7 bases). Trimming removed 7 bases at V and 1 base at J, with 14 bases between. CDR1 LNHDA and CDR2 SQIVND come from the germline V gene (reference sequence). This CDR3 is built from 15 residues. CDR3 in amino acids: CASTRQGGSYNEQFF. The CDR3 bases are TGTGCCAGTACCCGACAGGGAGGATCCTACAATGAGCAGTTCTTC.

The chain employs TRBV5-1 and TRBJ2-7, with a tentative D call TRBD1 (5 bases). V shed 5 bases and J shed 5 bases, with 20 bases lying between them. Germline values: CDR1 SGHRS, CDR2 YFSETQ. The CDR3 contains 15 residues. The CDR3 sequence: CASRVEAGSFHEQYF. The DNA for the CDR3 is TGCGCCAGCAGAGTAGAGGCAGGGTCGTTCCACGAGCAGTACTTC.

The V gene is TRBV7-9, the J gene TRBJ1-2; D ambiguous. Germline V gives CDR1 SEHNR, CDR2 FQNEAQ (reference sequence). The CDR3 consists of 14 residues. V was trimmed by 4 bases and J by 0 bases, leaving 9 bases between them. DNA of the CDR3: TGTGCCAGCAGCTGGGTCACAGCTAACTATGGCTACACCTTC. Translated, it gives CASSWVTANYGYTF.

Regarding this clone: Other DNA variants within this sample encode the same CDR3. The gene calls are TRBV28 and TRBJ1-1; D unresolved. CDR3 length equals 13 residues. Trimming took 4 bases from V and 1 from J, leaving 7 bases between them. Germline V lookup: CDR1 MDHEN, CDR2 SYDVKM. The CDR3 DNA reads TGTGCCAGCAGTTCTCCAGGGAACACTGAAGCTTTCTTT. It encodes CASSSPGNTEAFF.

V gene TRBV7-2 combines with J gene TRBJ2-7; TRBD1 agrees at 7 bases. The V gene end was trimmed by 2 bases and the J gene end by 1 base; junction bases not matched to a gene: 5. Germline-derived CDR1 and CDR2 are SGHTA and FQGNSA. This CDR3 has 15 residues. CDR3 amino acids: CASSLPPGQSYEQYF. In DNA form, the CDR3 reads TGTGCCAGCAGCTTACCACCGGGACAGTCCTACGAGCAGTACTTC. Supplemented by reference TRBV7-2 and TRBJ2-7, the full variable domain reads GAGVSQSPSNKVTEKGKDVELRCDPISGHTALYWYRQSLGQGLEFLIYFQGNSAPDKSGLPSDRFSAERTGGSVSTLTIQRTQQEDSAVYLCASSLPPGQSYEQYFGPGTRLTVT.

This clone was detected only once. The CDR3 loop reads CASSGVVGRVHEQYF. The CDR3 DNA follows: TGCGCCAGCAGCGGGGTGGTCGGGAGGGTCCACGAGCAGTACTTC. The chain links TRBV5-1 to TRBJ2-7, with TRBD2 identical over 8 bases. Germline CDR1 SGHRS, CDR2 YFSETQ. V lost 4 bases, J lost 5 bases, and 11 bases stayed unmatched. The CDR3 contains 15 residues.